The 30 T cell receptor beta chains listed next were all sequenced from one sample in a study of blood T cell repertoires in COVID-19. Clones were read by immunoSEQ multiplex PCR, and TCRdb kept only the in-frame ones, dropping some. The sample comprises 50,000 to 75,000 clones, roughly 78% of which are singletons, and more than 3% rests with the top ten. Sequencing used peripheral blood. The source of these receptors is a man in his 60s with acute or convalescent COVID-19.

The genes are TRBV24-1 and TRBJ2-1; 9 positions agree with TRBD2. This CDR3 contains 17 residues. Germline CDR1 KGHDR, CDR2 SFDVKD. The V gene end was trimmed by 3 bases and the J gene end by 3 bases; junction bases not matched to a gene: 8. CDR3 nucleotide sequence: TGTGCCACCAGTGATACCCTAGCGGGAAGGAGCTACAATGAGCAGTTCTTC. Translation: CATSDTLAGRSYNEQFF.

The J gene is TRBJ1-4, the V gene TRBV27; D remains ambiguous. Per the germline V gene, CDR1 is MNHEY and CDR2 is SMNVEV (reference sequence). CDR3 length: 14 residues. V was trimmed by 3 bases and J by 2 bases, leaving 7 bases between them. The CDR3 nucleotides read TGTGCCAGCAGTTTTGGCTGGACTAATGAAAAACTGTTTTTT. Its protein is CASSFGWTNEKLFF. Filled out from reference TRBV27 and TRBJ1-4, the complete variable domain reads EAQVTQNPRYLITVTGKKLTVTCSQNMNHEYMSWYRQDPGLGLRQIYYSMNVEVTDKGDVPEGYKVSRKEKRNFPLILESPSPNQTSLYFCASSFGWTNEKLFFGSGTQLSVL.

This clone showed up just a few times. The rearrangement links TRBV19 to TRBJ2-7; D is uncertain. CDR3 length equals 14 residues. V lost 5 bases and J lost 3, with 14 bases in between. Per the germline V gene, CDR1 is LNHDA and CDR2 is SQIVND (reference sequence). CDR3 region: CASSFKGEVYEQYF. The CDR3 DNA follows: TGTGCCAGTAGTTTCAAAGGTGAGGTCTACGAGCAGTACTTC.

This chain connects TRBV9 to TRBJ2-3, with D perhaps matching TRBD1 (5 bases). CDR1 is SGDLS and CDR2 is YYNGEE in the germline V gene. The CDR3 is 16 amino acids. V dropped 0 bases and J dropped 0 bases, with 11 bases sitting between them. DNA for the CDR3: TGTGCCAGCAGCGTAGGGGGCTCCTCTAGCACAGATACGCAGTATTTT. Protein product: CASSVGGSSSTDTQYF.

J is TRBJ1-6 and V is TRBV28; no reliable D call. The CDR3 is made up of 14 amino acids. Deletions cut 3 bases from V and 6 bases from J, with 9 bases between. The V gene's germline CDR1 is MDHEN and CDR2 SYDVKM. The chain's CDR3 is CASSFRGSNSPLHF. The DNA of the CDR3 is TGTGCCAGCAGTTTCCGGGGAAGTAATTCACCCCTCCACTTT.

This clone was recorded only once. J is TRBJ1-3 and V is TRBV28, with D maybe TRBD1 (6 bases). The germline gives CDR1 MDHEN, CDR2 SYDVKM. This CDR3 has 15 amino acids. Trimming shortened V by 5 bases and J by 2 bases, and 13 bases separated the two germline ends. The CDR3 reads CASSASGTTGNTIYF. In DNA form, the CDR3 reads TGTGCCAGCAGTGCCTCCGGGACAACTGGAAACACCATATATTTT.

V gene TRBV2 combines with J gene TRBJ1-2, with D possibly being TRBD1 (5 bases). This CDR3 has 13 residues. V was shortened by 4 bases and J by 7 bases, with 13 bases between the two germline ends. CDR1 and CDR2 from the germline V gene are SNHLY and FYNNEI. The CDR3 DNA reads as TGTGCCAGCAGTGCAGGGCTGACCGGTGGCTACACCTTC. Its protein is CASSAGLTGGYTF.

This chain uses TRBV3-1 (or the pseudogene TRBV3-2) with TRBJ2-4; D possibly corresponds to TRBD2 (6 bases). Trimming took off 4 bases at V and 0 bases at J, with 19 bases between the two ends. Germline CDR1 reads LGHDT; CDR2 reads YNNKEL (reference sequence). There are 18 residues in the CDR3. The CDR3 here is CASSPEGRQSIAKNIQYF. In nucleotides, the CDR3 is TGTGCCAGCAGCCCGGAGGGACGTCAATCGATAGCCAAAAACATTCAGTACTTC.

This rearrangement joins TRBV24-1 to TRBJ2-3; D might be TRBD1 (5 bases). Trimming took off 7 bases at V and 8 bases at J, with 12 bases between the two ends. Germline V gene data show CDR1 as KGHDR and CDR2 as SFDVKD. The CDR3 extends over 12 amino acids. CDR3 DNA sequence: TGTGCCACCAGCCCCAGTAGGGGTACGCAGTATTTT. It codes for CATSPSRGTQYF.

The J gene is TRBJ1-3, the V gene TRBV6-5; D is uncertain. The CDR3 is 15 residues long. Germline-derived CDR1 and CDR2 are MNHEY and SVGAGI. Trimming took off 5 bases at V and 0 bases at J, with 11 bases between the two ends. The CDR3 is CASSPGVSSGNTIYF. As DNA, the CDR3 is TGTGCCAGCAGTCCCGGGGTCAGCTCTGGAAACACCATATATTTT.

V usage is TRBV7-2 and J usage is TRBJ1-1; tentative D call: TRBD1 (5 bases). CDR1 is SGHTA, CDR2 FQGNSA, per germline. V lost 1 base, J lost 0 bases, and 9 bases lay in between. The CDR3 loop spans 15 amino acids. In DNA form, the CDR3 reads TGTGCCAGCAGCTTAGATGGGGGGATGAACACTGAAGCTTTCTTT. This sequence encodes CASSLDGGMNTEAFF.

CDR3 loop: CASSSTGPSGRSLYF. DNA of the CDR3: TGTGCCAGCAGCTCAACGGGACCTAGCGGTCGGTCTCTGTACTTC. V and J are TRBV7-6 and TRBJ2-7; 7 nucleotides match TRBD2. The CDR3 is 15 amino acids. Per germline, CDR1 SGHVS and CDR2 FNYEAQ. V shed 4 bases, J shed 12 bases, and the junction held 18 bases outside the gene matches.

CDR3 sequence reads: CAAQTGSLLGGAETQYF. Written as DNA, the CDR3 is TGTGCCGCCCAAACGGGCTCGCTTTTAGGGGGGGCAGAGACCCAGTACTTC. The rearrangement links TRBV28 to TRBJ2-5; tentative D call: TRBD2 (7 bases). The CDR3 contains 17 residues. Per germline, CDR1 MDHEN and CDR2 SYDVKM. V was clipped by 11 bases and J by 4 bases, with 29 bases between them.

The chain links TRBV7-8 to TRBJ2-1, with 7 bases fitting TRBD2. Germline CDR1 is SGHVS and CDR2 is FQNEAQ. V was pared by 3 bases and J by 6 bases, with 11 bases of the junction left unmatched. The CDR3 is 16 residues long. In nucleotides, the CDR3 is TGTGCCAGCAGCTTGAGAGCGGGATTGGGGGGCAATGAGCAGTTCTTC. Translating it yields CASSLRAGLGGNEQFF.

The J gene is TRBJ2-5, the V gene TRBV11-2, with D tentatively TRBD2 (6 bases). CDR1 and CDR2 from the germline V gene are SGHAT and FQNNGV. The CDR3 loop spans 15 amino acids. V was shortened by 4 bases and J by 5 bases, with 17 bases between the two germline ends. The CDR3 protein is CASSSPGLRGETQYF. As DNA, the CDR3 is TGTGCCAGCAGCTCGCCTGGCTTACGGGGGGAGACCCAGTACTTC. The full variable domain, completed using reference TRBV11-2 and TRBJ2-5, is EAGVAQSPRYKIIEKRQSVAFWCNPISGHATLYWYQQILGQGPKLLIQFQNNGVVDDSQLPKDRFSAERLKGVDSTLKIQPAKLEDSAVYLCASSSPGLRGETQYFGPGTRLLVL.

This clone was detected once. The chain recombines TRBV28 with TRBJ2-5; TRBD1 matches at 7 bases. This CDR3 is built from 13 residues. Germline-derived CDR1 and CDR2 are MDHEN and SYDVKM. The junction had 7 bases not matched to a gene; V was cut back by 7 bases and J by 5 bases. CDR3 nucleotide sequence: TGTGCCAGCACCTTGGTCAGGGGGGAGACCCAGTACTTC. Translating gives CASTLVRGETQYF.

The chain combines TRBV6-1 with TRBJ2-3; 7 positions agree with TRBD1. This CDR3 region has 14 residues. Trimming at V came to 3 bases and at J to 4 bases, leaving 4 bases not matched to a gene. CDR1 is MNHNS and CDR2 is SASEGT in the germline V gene. The CDR3: CASSDQTGPDTQYF. The CDR3 nucleotides are TGTGCCAGCAGTGACCAGACAGGGCCAGATACGCAGTATTTT.

This clone was seen a handful of times. The chain links TRBV18 to TRBJ2-2; D possibly corresponds to TRBD2 (5 bases). This CDR3 is built from 17 residues. CDR1 KGHSH and CDR2 LQKENI come from the germline V gene. V shed 3 bases and J shed 5 bases, with 19 bases lying between them. The CDR3 DNA reads as TGTGCCAGCTCACCCCCTGGGCGTACCTCGGGAACCGGGGAGCTGTTTTTT. Translating it yields CASSPPGRTSGTGELFF.

This clone appeared once. The chain employs TRBV19 and TRBJ2-1; D might be TRBD2 (6 bases). This CDR3 is 15 amino acids long. The ends were cut back, 7 bases at V and 4 bases at J, with 17 bases in the middle. Per the germline V gene, CDR1 is LNHDA and CDR2 is SQIVND (reference sequence). The CDR3 protein is CASTPVREYYNEQFF. The CDR3 DNA follows: TGTGCCAGTACCCCGGTCCGGGAGTATTACAATGAGCAGTTCTTC.

V is TRBV2 and J is TRBJ2-3; 7 bases are a match to TRBD1. The CDR3 has 14 amino acids. V dropped 4 bases and J dropped 6; count of bases not matched to a gene: 7. Per the germline V gene, CDR1 is SNHLY and CDR2 is FYNNEI. CDR3 sequence: CASSGSGGMDTQYF. CDR3 bases: TGTGCCAGCAGTGGTTCAGGGGGAATGGATACGCAGTATTTT.

This chain links TRBV6-5 with TRBJ1-2; D perhaps matches TRBD1 (6 bases). With 1 base removed from V and 6 bases from J, the gap between germline ends came to 9 bases. The CDR3 sequence is 13 residues long. The V gene's germline CDR1 is MNHEY and CDR2 SVGAGI. CDR3 nucleotides: TGTGCCAGCAGTTACTTAAACAGGGATGGCTACACCTTC. This encodes CASSYLNRDGYTF.

The chain combines TRBV6-2 or TRBV6-3 with TRBJ2-5, with D tentatively TRBD1 (5 bases). Germline lookup yields CDR1 MNHEY and CDR2 SVGEGT. The CDR3 is 13 amino acids. The V and J ends lost 2 bases and 7 bases respectively, with 11 bases between them. The CDR3 region has the DNA TGTGCCAGCAGTTACCTGGGCCAGGGGACCCAGTACTTC. Its protein product is CASSYLGQGTQYF.

To note about this clone: The junction and the germline gene differ at one end; a read error may be behind it. The V gene is TRBV7-7, the J gene TRBJ2-2, with TRBD1 identical over 8 bases. The CDR3 has 15 amino acids. The V gene's germline CDR1 is SSHAT and CDR2 FNYEAQ (reference sequence). The CDR3 loop is CASSRGQVATGELFF. In DNA form, the CDR3 reads TGTGCTAGCAGCCGGGGACAGGTAGCAACCGGGGAGCTGTTTTTT.

CDR3 DNA sequence: TGTGCCAGCAGCTCACCCTCCCGGACTAGCACTCGGAATGAGCAGTTCTTC. This translates into CASSSPSRTSTRNEQFF. The chain joins TRBV5-4 to TRBJ2-1, with 8 bases fitting TRBD2. V shed 3 bases and J 7 bases; nucleotides not matched to a gene: 15. The CDR3 extends over 17 amino acids. From germline, CDR1 is SGHNT and CDR2 YYREEE (reference sequence).

V and J are TRBV9 and TRBJ2-7; no firm D call. With 0 bases removed from V and 2 bases from J, the gap between germline ends came to 12 bases. Germline V gene data show CDR1 as SGDLS and CDR2 as YYNGEE. This CDR3 comprises 15 residues. The CDR3 DNA is TGTGCCAGCAGCGTAGATGTGTCTAGGCCCTACGAGCAGTACTTC. This translates into CASSVDVSRPYEQYF.

The chain couples TRBV7-2 to TRBJ1-2, with TRBD1 matching over 7 bases. This CDR3 is 16 amino acids long. Germline trimming cut 2 bases from V and 4 bases from J; bases unmatched to any gene: 10. Looked up from germline, CDR1 is SGHTA and CDR2 is FQGNSA. Here the CDR3 reads CASSLSPAGGSYGYTF. The DNA of the CDR3 is TGTGCCAGCAGCTTAAGTCCCGCAGGGGGGAGCTATGGCTACACCTTC. Full variable domain (rest looked up from reference TRBV7-2 and TRBJ1-2): GAGVSQSPSNKVTEKGKDVELRCDPISGHTALYWYRQSLGQGLEFLIYFQGNSAPDKSGLPSDRFSAERTGGSVSTLTIQRTQQEDSAVYLCASSLSPAGGSYGYTFGSGTRLTVV.

The V and J genes are TRBV29-1 and TRBJ1-2, with 9 bases that match TRBD1. Germline values: CDR1 SQVTM, CDR2 ANQGSEA. This CDR3 is 14 amino acids long. Unmatched junction bases numbered 7, after V lost 3 bases and J lost 5 bases. The CDR3 DNA reads TGCAGCGTTGATGCTGAGGACAGGGGATATGGCTACACCTTC. Amino acids: CSVDAEDRGYGYTF.

The V gene is TRBV10-1, the J gene TRBJ2-7, with a weak D call TRBD1 (5 bases). Between the trimmed V and J ends, which lost 6 bases and 6 bases, there was a span of 15 bases. Germline loops: CDR1 WNHNN, CDR2 SYGVQD (reference sequence). The CDR3 consists of 13 residues. CDR3: CASSQQVLSEQYF. The CDR3 coding sequence is TGCGCCAGCAGCCAACAGGTGTTAAGCGAGCAGTACTTC.

This chain joins TRBV7-8 and TRBJ2-1, with D perhaps matching TRBD2 (5 bases). V was pared by 6 bases and J by 5 bases, with 17 bases between. The CDR3 sequence is 15 residues long. Germline CDR1 reads SGHVS; CDR2 reads FQNEAQ. For the CDR3, the DNA is TGTGCCAGCAGTACTAGGACGGCTCGGGACAATGAGCAGTTCTTC. Translated, it gives CASSTRTARDNEQFF.

The CDR3 nucleotides read TGTGCCAGAAACCAGCGGGAGAAGTTTGACGAGCAGTACTTC. Protein sequence: CARNQREKFDEQYF. This rearrangement joins TRBV2 to TRBJ2-7; 8 bases line up with TRBD2. This CDR3 has 14 amino acids. Germline CDR1 reads SNHLY; CDR2 reads FYNNEI. V lost 9 bases to trimming and J lost 5 bases; unmatched junction nucleotides: 12.